The next 14 T cell receptor delta chains were all read from a single sample in a study of gamma-delta chains in newborns, infants, children (dated by TCRdb to between 2018 and 2021). The sequencer listed for this sample is Illumina MiSeq. TCRdb processed the public reads again with the CATT caller, after which rows with matching DNA were combined. Present in this sample are about 8,500 delta-chain clones, about 3.3% of which were seen just once. The biggest ten clones account for about a sixth of the sample. Sequencing was carried out using blood. Source of these receptors: a child who was a newborn, infant or young child, either healthy, febrile or measles-vaccinated (not recorded which).

Note on this clone: This DNA translates differently at residue 3 from the TCRdb protein, which is that of a much larger clone; a read error is likely, and the protein shown is the DNA's own translation. The rearrangement links TRDV2 to TRDJ3; 11 bases are shared with TRDD3. Germline V lookup: CDR1 GEAIGNYY, CDR2 EKD. The CDR3 runs to 18 residues. CDR3 region: CARDSTGGYSWDTRQMFF. The CDR3 DNA is TGTGCCCGTGACAGTACTGGGGGATACTCCTGGGACACCCGACAGATGTTTTTC.

Sample share makes this clone medium-sized. One junction end disagrees with the germline gene, perhaps due to a read error. The gene calls are TRDV2 and TRDJ1, with TRDD3 matching 11 bases. CDR3 length equals 15 residues. The germline V gene has CDR1 GEAIGNYY and CDR2 EKD. The CDR3 DNA follows: TGTGCCTGTGACACCCGTCTGGGGGATACCGGTAAACTCATCTTT. Translated, it gives CACDTRLGDTGKLIF.

The CDR3 loop reads CACDDPTGSRDTRQMFF. CDR3 sequence (DNA): TGTGCCTGTGACGACCCTACTGGGTCCCGGGACACCCGACAGATGTTTTTC. J is TRDJ3 and V is TRDV2, with D possibly TRDD3 on 6 matching bases. V was clipped by 3 bases and J by 5 bases, with 16 bases between them. Germline CDR1 GEAIGNYY, CDR2 EKD. The CDR3 runs 17 residues.

A word on this clone: With a far larger clone one base away, a read error is the likely cause. This sample also contains other DNA sequences that code for the same CDR3. The chain combines TRDV2 with TRDJ3, with 11 bases matching TRDD3. The CDR3 length is 19 residues. Germline V gene sequence: CDR1 GEAIGNYY, CDR2 EKD. Losses at the gene ends were 4 bases for V and 0 bases for J; bases not matched to a gene: 7. The CDR3: CACDTVLGDSSWDTRQMFF. As DNA, the CDR3 is TGTGCCTGTGATACCGTACTGGGGGATAGCTCCTGGGACACCCGACAGATGTTTTTC.

This clone qualifies as medium-sized (0.01 to 0.1%). Other nucleotide sequences from this sample produce the same CDR3. The rearrangement links TRDV2 to TRDJ1; TRDD3 agrees at 7 bases. Germline CDR1 and CDR2: GEAIGNYY and EKD. Trimming at V came to 0 bases and at J to 3 bases, leaving 15 bases not matched to a gene. The CDR3 extends over 18 amino acids. Here the CDR3 reads CACDTAWGLPDGADKLIF. CDR3 in DNA: TGTGCCTGTGACACCGCCTGGGGGCTACCTGATGGGGCCGATAAACTCATCTTT.

To note about this clone: Germline and junction disagree at one end, which may indicate a read error. This chain connects TRDV2 to TRDJ1; D may be TRDD3 (6 bases). Germline V lookup: CDR1 GEAIGNYY, CDR2 EKD. The CDR3 loop spans 15 amino acids. The CDR3: CACDSLGAYTDKPIF. In DNA form, the CDR3 reads TGTGCCTGTGACTCCTTGGGGGCTTACACCGATAAACCCATCTTT.

Turning to this clone: The protein given by TCRdb reflects a much larger clone and differs at residue 5 from this DNA's translation, likely from a read error; the protein shown is the DNA's translation. This sequence joins TRDV2 and TRDJ3; D possibly corresponds to TRDD3 (5 bases). CDR1 GEAIGNYY and CDR2 EKD come from the germline V gene. V gave up 3 bases and J gave up 0 bases, with 14 bases separating them. This CDR3 spans 18 amino acids. The CDR3 nucleotides read TGTGCCTGTGACGCCTGGGCCACGAGCTCCTGGGACACCCGACAGATGTTTTTC. This gives the protein CACDAWATSSWDTRQMFF.

This clone was counted between two and nine times. At one end the junction does not follow the germline gene, possibly because of a read error. V gene TRDV2 combines with J gene TRDJ3; TRDD3 matches at 7 bases. The CDR3 totals 18 residues. Germline CDR1 GEAIGNYY, CDR2 EKD. The DNA of the CDR3 is TGTGCCAGTGACACACTGGGGAAAAGCTCCTGGGACACCCGACAGATGTTTTTC. This codes for CASDTLGKSSWDTRQMFF.

This clone was seen repeatedly, ten times or more. The rearrangement links TRDV2 to TRDJ2, with TRDD3 matching over 10 bases. The germline CDR1 and CDR2 sequences are GEAIGNYY and EKD. With 3 bases clipped from V and 6 bases from J, the junction kept 9 bases outside the gene matches. The CDR3 covers 16 residues. The CDR3 is CACDPLGDREAAQLFF. CDR3 DNA sequence: TGTGCCTGTGACCCTCTGGGGGATAGAGAGGCAGCACAACTCTTCTTT.

This clone turned up a few times. The chain is built from TRDV1 and TRDJ1; 11 nucleotides match TRDD3. Trimming at V came to 4 bases and at J to 1 base, leaving 11 bases not matched to a gene. In germline, CDR1 is TSWWSYY, CDR2 QGS. The CDR3 loop spans 18 amino acids. CDR3 DNA: TGTGCTCTTGGGGGGGGTTCCTGGGGGATACAGGGCACCGATAAACTCATCTTT. It codes for CALGGGSWGIQGTDKLIF.

This clone is medium-sized by share. Additional DNA sequences in this sample encode the identical CDR3. The DNA for the CDR3 is TGTGCCTGTGACACCGTGTACTGGGGGAGCTCCTGGGACACCCGACAGATGTTTTTC. Translation: CACDTVYWGSSWDTRQMFF. The V and J genes are TRDV2 and TRDJ3; 9 nucleotides align to TRDD3. V lost 0 bases to trimming and J lost 0 bases; unmatched junction nucleotides: 5. Germline V gives CDR1 GEAIGNYY, CDR2 EKD. CDR3 size: 19 residues.

By frequency in the sample, this clone is medium-sized (0.01 to 0.1%). This specimen includes other DNA sequences encoding the same CDR3. This chain joins TRDV2 and TRDJ2, with 9 positions matching TRDD3. The CDR3 contains 14 residues. V lost 1 base, J lost 5 bases, and 1 base stayed unmatched. CDR1 is GEAIGNYY, CDR2 EKD, per germline. In nucleotides, the CDR3 is TGTGCCTGTGACACTCTGGGGGATACAGCACAACTCTTCTTT. Its translation is CACDTLGDTAQLFF.

This clone is medium-sized. The identical CDR3 is also encoded by other nucleotide sequences in the sample. The chain carries TRDV2 and TRDJ1; 9 nucleotides line up with TRDD3. The CDR3 runs 17 residues. Germline V lookup: CDR1 GEAIGNYY, CDR2 EKD. Trimming removed 3 bases from V and 0 bases from J; junction bases left unmatched: 10. DNA for the CDR3: TGTGCCTGTGACGTACTGGGGGACAGAAAGTACACCGATAAACTCATCTTT. The encoded protein is CACDVLGDRKYTDKLIF.

Worth noting for this clone: One end of the junction fails to match germline, which may point to a read error. V usage is TRDV1 and J usage is TRDJ4, with 9 bases identical to TRDD3. The CDR3 has 14 residues. Germline V gives CDR1 TSWWSYY, CDR2 QGS. The CDR3: CALGDWGILRPLTF. The CDR3 nucleotides are TGTGCTCTTGGGGACTGGGGGATCCTTAGACCCCTGACCTTT.